This entry lists 16 T cell receptor beta chains sequenced from one sample in a study of molecular identifiers for immune sequencing clone quantification. One entry per CDR3 protein, called by TCRdb with MiXCR from the PCR reads. Among some 100,000 distinct CDR3 sequences listed, about 20% were seen once. The specimen sequenced was naive CD8+ T cells from blood, with Jurkat cell RNA spiked in. Subset: FACS-sorted CD8+CD4-CCR7+CD45RA+ naive T cells. The source is a human donor in good health. Some libraries in this study had Jurkat cell RNA spiked in.

Many counts were recorded for this clonotype. This sequence joins TRBV12-3 or TRBV12-4 and TRBJ2-3; 11 bases line up with TRBD2. Germline trimming cut 5 bases from V and 2 bases from J; bases unmatched to any gene: 6. The CDR3 spans 16 residues. CDR3 sequence: CASSGRLAGLTDTQYF. The CDR3 coding sequence is TGTGCCAGCAGTGGCAGACTAGCGGGGCTCACAGATACGCAGTATTTT.

As to this clonotype: A much larger clone differs from this one at a single base, so this may be a read error. The rearrangement uses TRBV6-5 and TRBJ2-5; 11 positions match TRBD2. Germline V CDR1 and CDR2: MNHEY, SVGAGI. The CDR3 is 16 amino acids. The CDR3 loop reads CVSSQNSGGEQETQYF. The CDR3, as DNA: TGTGTCAGCAGTCAAAATAGCGGGGGGGAACAAGAGACCCAGTACTTC.

Many counts were recorded for this clonotype. This chain's CDR3 is CSARGTPYYEQYF. The CDR3 DNA reads as TGCAGTGCTAGAGGGACGCCTTACTACGAGCAGTACTTC. This chain uses TRBV20-1 with TRBJ2-7; D remains unclear. This CDR3 comprises 13 residues. Trimming took 1 base from V and 3 from J, leaving 10 bases between them. CDR1 is DFQATT and CDR2 is SNEGSKA in the germline V gene (reference sequence).

The V and J genes are TRBV20-1 and TRBJ2-7; D is unclear. The CDR3 length is 14 residues. The germline V gene encodes CDR1 DFQATT and CDR2 SNEGSKA (reference sequence). Trimming removed 0 bases from V and 3 bases from J, with 12 bases in between. The CDR3 DNA reads TGCAGTGCTAGAGATCTGAAGGGAAGCTACGAGCAGTACTTC. This translates into CSARDLKGSYEQYF.

The sample holds many counts of this clonotype. This rearrangement joins TRBV19 to TRBJ1-1; D not resolved. Germline CDR1 is LNHDA and CDR2 is SQIVND (reference sequence). The ends were cut back, 4 bases at V and 1 base at J, with 4 bases in the middle. The CDR3 is 12 residues long. CDR3: CASSTQNTEAFF. The CDR3 region has the DNA TGTGCCAGTAGTACCCAGAACACTGAAGCTTTCTTT.

The rearrangement joins TRBV4-1 to TRBJ1-2; weak D call: TRBD1 (5 bases). Trimming stripped 4 bases from V and 0 bases from J, with 12 bases between. The germline CDR1 and CDR2 sequences are MGHRA and YSYEKL. CDR3 length: 15 residues. In DNA form, the CDR3 reads TGCGCCAGCAGCCTCTCTAAGACAGCTAACTATGGCTACACCTTC. Translation gives CASSLSKTANYGYTF.

This clonotype has just one count. The rearrangement joins TRBV9 to TRBJ2-1; the D is unclear. The ends were cut back, 0 bases at V and 9 bases at J, with 7 bases in the middle. CDR1 is SGDLS, CDR2 YYNGEE, per germline. This CDR3 has 12 amino acids. CDR3 in DNA: TGTGCCAGCAGCGTAGGCACTATTGAGCAGTTCTTC. It specifies CASSVGTIEQFF.

This clonotype was detected ten times or more. The chain combines TRBV6-6 with TRBJ2-3; 12 positions agree with TRBD2. This CDR3 is built from 15 residues. The V and J ends lost 7 bases and 3 bases, in that order; junction bases with no gene match: 5. Looked up from germline, CDR1 is MNHNY and CDR2 is SVGAGI (reference sequence). CDR3 protein: CASTWTSGVTDTQYF. CDR3 nucleotide sequence: TGTGCCAGCACCTGGACTAGCGGGGTGACAGATACGCAGTATTTT.

This clonotype was recorded at least ten times. CDR3 in DNA: TGCAGCGCTAACACAGGGGATTACCGGGAGCAGTACTTC. Translating gives CSANTGDYREQYF. The chain is built from TRBV29-1 and TRBJ2-7; 7 positions agree with TRBD1. V lost 7 bases and J lost 7; bases outside the gene matches: 13. CDR1 is SQVTM, CDR2 ANQGSEA, per germline. CDR3 length: 13 amino acids.

This clonotype was recorded many times. The chain employs TRBV10-3 and TRBJ2-3; D is perhaps TRBD1 (6 bases). V shed 2 bases and J shed 0 bases, with 9 bases lying between them. This CDR3 contains 15 residues. The germline V gene encodes CDR1 ENHRY and CDR2 SYGVKD. CDR3 sequence reads: CAISETGKSTDTQYF. CDR3 coding DNA: TGTGCCATCAGTGAGACAGGGAAAAGCACAGATACGCAGTATTTT.

This clonotype has ten or more counts. This rearrangement joins TRBV19 to TRBJ2-1; 10 positions match TRBD2. V gave up 8 bases and J gave up 4 bases; unmatched junction bases: 5. CDR3 length: 14 amino acids. CDR1 is LNHDA and CDR2 is SQIVND in the germline V gene (reference sequence). CDR3 sequence reads: CASAGTSAYNEQFF. In nucleotides, the CDR3 is TGTGCCAGTGCCGGGACTAGCGCTTACAATGAGCAGTTCTTC. The full variable domain, completed using reference TRBV19 and TRBJ2-1, is DGGITQSPKYLFRKEGQNVTLSCEQNLNHDAMYWYRQDPGQGLRLIYYSQIVNDFQKGDIAEGYSVSREKKESFPLTVTSAQKNPTAFYLCASAGTSAYNEQFFGPGTRLTVL.

The chain has TRBV19 and TRBJ2-1; tentative D call: TRBD2 (5 bases). Germline V gives CDR1 LNHDA, CDR2 SQIVND (reference sequence). The CDR3 consists of 14 residues. V was cut by 7 bases and J by 2 bases, with 12 bases left in between. The CDR3 protein is CASMARGTYNEQFF. CDR3 nucleotides: TGTGCCAGTATGGCACGGGGAACCTACAATGAGCAGTTCTTC. Combining the CDR3 with reference TRBV19 and TRBJ2-1 gives the whole variable domain DGGITQSPKYLFRKEGQNVTLSCEQNLNHDAMYWYRQDPGQGLRLIYYSQIVNDFQKGDIAEGYSVSREKKESFPLTVTSAQKNPTAFYLCASMARGTYNEQFFGPGTRLTVL.

This clonotype has a count of ten or more. The chain joins TRBV6-6 to TRBJ2-2; 7 bases line up with TRBD2. Germline trimming cut 6 bases from V and 2 bases from J; bases unmatched to any gene: 9. Germline CDR1 and CDR2: MNHNY and SVGAGI (reference sequence). The length of the CDR3 is 16 residues. The CDR3 protein is CASSYPAGRNTGELFF. The CDR3 region has the DNA TGTGCCAGCAGCTACCCAGCGGGAAGAAACACCGGGGAGCTGTTTTTT.

This clonotype was counted ten times or more. The chain joins TRBV6-6 to TRBJ2-7; D gene uncertain. The V gene's germline CDR1 is MNHNY and CDR2 SVGAGI (reference sequence). This CDR3 comprises 12 residues. Between the trimmed V and J ends, which lost 7 bases and 6 bases, there was a span of 13 bases. This CDR3 reads CASIASNSEQYF. In DNA, the CDR3 is TGTGCCAGCATAGCCTCAAACTCCGAGCAGTACTTC.

This clonotype occurred many times. This chain links TRBV7-6 with TRBJ2-3, with D unclear. The CDR3 loop spans 18 amino acids. V was trimmed by 1 base and J by 6 bases, leaving 23 bases between them. The germline V gene encodes CDR1 SGHVS and CDR2 FNYEAQ. The CDR3 DNA sequence: TGTGCCAGCAGCTTAGATGTTTTGAATAATCGTAATCCGGATACGCAGTATTTT. Translation gives CASSLDVLNNRNPDTQYF.

This clonotype was seen only once. The chain links TRBV19 to TRBJ2-1; D may correspond to TRBD1 or TRBD2 (6 bases each). CDR1 and CDR2 (germline): LNHDA, SQIVND (reference sequence). The CDR3 totals 16 residues. Trimming cost V 3 bases and J 0 bases, with 12 bases left between them. CDR3 loop: CASSMGGQNSYNEQFF. The CDR3, as DNA: TGTGCCAGTAGTATGGGAGGACAGAACTCCTACAATGAGCAGTTCTTC.